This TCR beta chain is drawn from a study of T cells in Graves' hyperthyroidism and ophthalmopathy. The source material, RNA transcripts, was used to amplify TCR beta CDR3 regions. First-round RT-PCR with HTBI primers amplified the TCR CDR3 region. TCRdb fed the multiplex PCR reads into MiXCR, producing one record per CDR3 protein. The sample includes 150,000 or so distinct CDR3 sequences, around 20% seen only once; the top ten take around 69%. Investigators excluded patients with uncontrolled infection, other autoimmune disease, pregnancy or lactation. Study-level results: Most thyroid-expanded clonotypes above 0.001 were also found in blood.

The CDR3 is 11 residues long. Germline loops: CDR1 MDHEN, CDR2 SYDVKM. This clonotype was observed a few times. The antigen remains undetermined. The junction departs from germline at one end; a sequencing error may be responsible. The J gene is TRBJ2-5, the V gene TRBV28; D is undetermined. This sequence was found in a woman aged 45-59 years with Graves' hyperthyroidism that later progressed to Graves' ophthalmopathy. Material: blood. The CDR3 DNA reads TGTGCCAGCAGCAGAGGACGCCCTACAGACTTC. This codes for CASSRGRPTDF.